The sequence of this TCR beta chain was determined in a study of blood T cell repertoires in COVID-19. Study members were between roughly 18 and 100 years old and lived in approximately 25 US regions. Assignment of participants to cohorts was predicated upon participant-reported clinical history. This clone was observed once. The V gene's germline CDR1 is SGHRS and CDR2 YFSETQ. The CDR3 consists of 14 residues. The germline V and J ends were trimmed by 0 bases and 4 bases, with 9 bases remaining between them. The data were produced by immunoSEQ multiplex PCR, yet TCRdb's version contains in-frame clones alone and is incomplete. The table lists about 390,000 clones, approximately 90% of them singletons.

Specimen: PBMCs or T cells enriched from blood (not recorded which). The rearrangement uses TRBV5-1 and TRBJ2-3; D may be TRBD1 (6 bases). The sequence was collected from a woman between 50 and 59 years old who had recovered from COVID-19. CDR3 sequence reads: CASSLGGLADTQYF. As DNA, the CDR3 is TGCGCCAGCAGCTTGGGGGGGCTCGCAGATACGCAGTATTTT.